The clone carrying this TCR beta chain was detected many times. These data originate in a study of T cells in Graves' hyperthyroidism and ophthalmopathy. Amplified regions were TCR beta CDR3 sequences from RNA transcripts. HTBI primers were the set used in a first-round RT-PCR of the TCR CDR3. Each CDR3 protein gets one entry after TCRdb re-called the multiplex PCR reads with MiXCR. The sample has roughly 570,000 distinct CDR3 sequences, roughly 50% seen once. The CDR3 consists of 11 residues. V lost 7 bases to trimming and J lost 2 bases, with 9 bases between them. Per the germline V gene, CDR1 is DFQATT and CDR2 is SNEGSKA (reference sequence).

The TCR originated in an adult woman with Graves' disease, either hyperthyroidism or ophthalmopathy (not recorded which). The chain employs TRBV20-1 and TRBJ2-7; no clear D gene. The sequencing sample was made of peripheral blood or thyroid tissue (not recorded which). CDR3 amino acids: CSVQQTYEQYF. The CDR3 DNA is TGCAGTGTTCAGCAAACCTACGAGCAGTACTTC.